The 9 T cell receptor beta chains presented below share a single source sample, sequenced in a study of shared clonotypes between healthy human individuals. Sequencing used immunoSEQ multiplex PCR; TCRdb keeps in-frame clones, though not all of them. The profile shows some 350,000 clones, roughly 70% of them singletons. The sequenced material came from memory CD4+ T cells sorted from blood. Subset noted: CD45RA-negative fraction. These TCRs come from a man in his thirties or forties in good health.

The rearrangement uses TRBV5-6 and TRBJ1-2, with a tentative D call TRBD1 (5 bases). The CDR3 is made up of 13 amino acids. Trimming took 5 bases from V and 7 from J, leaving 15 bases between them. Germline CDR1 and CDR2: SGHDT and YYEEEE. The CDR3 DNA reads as TGTGCCAGCAGTCGACAGAGAGTCTCTGGCTACACCTTC. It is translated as CASSRQRVSGYTF. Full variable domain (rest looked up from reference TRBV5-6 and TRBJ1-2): DAGVTQSPTHLIKTRGQQVTLRCSPKSGHDTVSWYQQALGQGPQFIFQYYEEEERQRGNFPDRFSGHQFPNYSSELNVNALLLGDSALYLCASSRQRVSGYTFGSGTRLTVV.

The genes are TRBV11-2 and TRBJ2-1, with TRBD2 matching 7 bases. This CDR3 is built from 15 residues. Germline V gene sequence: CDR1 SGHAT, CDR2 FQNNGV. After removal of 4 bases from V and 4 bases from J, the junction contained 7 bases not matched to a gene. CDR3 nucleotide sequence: TGTGCCAGCAGCTCCCCCGGGACTAAGTACAATGAGCAGTTCTTC. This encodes CASSSPGTKYNEQFF.

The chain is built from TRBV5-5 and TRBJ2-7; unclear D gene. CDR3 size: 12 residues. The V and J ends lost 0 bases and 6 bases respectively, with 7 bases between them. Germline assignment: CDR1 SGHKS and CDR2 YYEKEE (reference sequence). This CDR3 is CASSLGIGEQYF. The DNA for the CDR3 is TGTGCCAGCAGCTTGGGTATCGGCGAGCAGTACTTC.

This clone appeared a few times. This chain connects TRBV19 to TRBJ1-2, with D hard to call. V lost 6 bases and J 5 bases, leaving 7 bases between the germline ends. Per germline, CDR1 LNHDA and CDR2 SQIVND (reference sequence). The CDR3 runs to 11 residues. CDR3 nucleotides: TGTGCCAGTAGCACGGGGTATGGCTACACCTTC. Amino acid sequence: CASSTGYGYTF. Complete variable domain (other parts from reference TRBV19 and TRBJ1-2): DGGITQSPKYLFRKEGQNVTLSCEQNLNHDAMYWYRQDPGQGLRLIYYSQIVNDFQKGDIAEGYSVSREKKESFPLTVTSAQKNPTAFYLCASSTGYGYTFGSGTRLTVV.

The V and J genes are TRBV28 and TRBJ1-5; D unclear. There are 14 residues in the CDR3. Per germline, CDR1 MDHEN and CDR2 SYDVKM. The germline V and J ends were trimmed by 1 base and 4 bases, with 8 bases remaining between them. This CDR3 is CASSLSGLNQPQHF. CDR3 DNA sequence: TGTGCCAGCAGTTTATCTGGCCTGAATCAGCCCCAGCATTTT.

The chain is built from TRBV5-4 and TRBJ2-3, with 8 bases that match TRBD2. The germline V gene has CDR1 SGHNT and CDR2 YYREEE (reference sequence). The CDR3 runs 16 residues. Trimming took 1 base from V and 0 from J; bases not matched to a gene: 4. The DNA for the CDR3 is TGTGCCAGCAGCTTGAGACGGGGGGGAAGCACAGATACGCAGTATTTT. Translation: CASSLRRGGSTDTQYF.

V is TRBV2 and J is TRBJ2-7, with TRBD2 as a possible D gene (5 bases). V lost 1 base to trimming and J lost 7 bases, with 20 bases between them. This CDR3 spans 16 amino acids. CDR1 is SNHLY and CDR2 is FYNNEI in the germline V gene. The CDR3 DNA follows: TGTGCCAGCAGTGAAGAAGCGGCTCTAACGTGGGGTGAGCAGTACTTC. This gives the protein CASSEEAALTWGEQYF.

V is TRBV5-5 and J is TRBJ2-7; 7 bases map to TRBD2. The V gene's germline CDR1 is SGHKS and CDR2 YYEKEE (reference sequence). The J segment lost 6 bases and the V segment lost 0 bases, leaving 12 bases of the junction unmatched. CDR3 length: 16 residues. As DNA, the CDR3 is TGTGCCAGCAGCTTGGTCCAGGGAGGGATGTTTGGCGAGCAGTACTTC. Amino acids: CASSLVQGGMFGEQYF. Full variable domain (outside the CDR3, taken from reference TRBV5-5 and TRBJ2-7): DAGVTQSPTHLIKTRGQQVTLRCSPISGHKSVSWYQQVLGQGPQFIFQYYEKEERGRGNFPDRFSARQFPNYSSELNVNALLLGDSALYLCASSLVQGGMFGEQYFGPGTRLTVT.

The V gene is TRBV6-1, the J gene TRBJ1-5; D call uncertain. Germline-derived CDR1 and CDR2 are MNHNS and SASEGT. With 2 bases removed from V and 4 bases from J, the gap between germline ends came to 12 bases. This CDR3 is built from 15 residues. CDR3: CASSERALWNQPQHF. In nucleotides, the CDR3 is TGTGCCAGCAGTGAAAGGGCCTTGTGGAATCAGCCCCAGCATTTT.